This T cell receptor (beta chain) emerged from a study of brain T cells in children with intractable seizures. Germline V gene lookup returns CDR1 MNHEY and CDR2 SVGAGI. V was pared by 6 bases and J by 2 bases, with 5 bases of the junction left unmatched. The CDR3 sequence is 14 residues long. Time point indicated: blood from clinic visit 5 months post-surgery; TSC patient then seizure free. Produced via immunoSEQ multiplex PCR; TCRdb's table is partial and in-frame only. The sample lists 300,000 to 400,000 clones, roughly 92% occurring once. Here the sequenced sample was peripheral blood, taken more than 4 months after surgery. The chain joins TRBV6-5 to TRBJ1-2; 8 nucleotides align to TRBD1. This sequence was found in a boy less than two years old with tuberous sclerosis and intractable seizures. In DNA, the CDR3 is TGTGCCAGCAGCGGGGGACAGGAAAACTATGGCTACACCTTC. This sequence encodes CASSGGQENYGYTF.